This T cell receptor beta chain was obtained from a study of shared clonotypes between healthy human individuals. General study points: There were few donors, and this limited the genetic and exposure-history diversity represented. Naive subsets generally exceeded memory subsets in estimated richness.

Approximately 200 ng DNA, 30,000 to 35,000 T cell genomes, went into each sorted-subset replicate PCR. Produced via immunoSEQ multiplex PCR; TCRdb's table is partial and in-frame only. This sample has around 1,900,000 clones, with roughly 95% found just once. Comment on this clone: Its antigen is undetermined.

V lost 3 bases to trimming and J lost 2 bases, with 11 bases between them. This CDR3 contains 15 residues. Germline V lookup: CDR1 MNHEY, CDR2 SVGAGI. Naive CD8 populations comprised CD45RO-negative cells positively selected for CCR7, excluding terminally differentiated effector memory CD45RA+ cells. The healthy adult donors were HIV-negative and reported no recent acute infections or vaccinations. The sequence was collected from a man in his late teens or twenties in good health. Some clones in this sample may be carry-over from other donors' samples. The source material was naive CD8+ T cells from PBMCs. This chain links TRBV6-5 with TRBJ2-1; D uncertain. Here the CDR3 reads CASSYMVSPYNEQFF. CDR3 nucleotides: TGTGCCAGCAGTTATATGGTTTCACCCTACAATGAGCAGTTCTTC.